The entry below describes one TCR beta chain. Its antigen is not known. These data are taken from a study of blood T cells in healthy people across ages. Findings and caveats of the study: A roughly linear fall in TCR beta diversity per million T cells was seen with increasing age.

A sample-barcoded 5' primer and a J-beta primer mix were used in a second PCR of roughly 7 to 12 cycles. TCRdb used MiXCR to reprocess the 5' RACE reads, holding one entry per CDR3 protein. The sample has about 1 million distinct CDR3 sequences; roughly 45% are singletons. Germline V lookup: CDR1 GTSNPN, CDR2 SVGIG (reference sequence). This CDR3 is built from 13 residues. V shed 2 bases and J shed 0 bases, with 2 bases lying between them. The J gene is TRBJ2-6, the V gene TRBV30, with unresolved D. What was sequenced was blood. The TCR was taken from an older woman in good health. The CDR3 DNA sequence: TGTGCCTGGAGTACCTCTGGGGCCAACGTCCTGACTTTC. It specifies CAWSTSGANVLTF. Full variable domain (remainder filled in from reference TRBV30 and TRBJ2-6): SQTIHQWPATLVQPVGSPLSLECTVEGTSNPNLYWYRQAAGRGLQLLFYSVGIGQISSEVPQNLSASRPQDRQFILSSKKLLLSDSGFYLCAWSTSGANVLTFGAGSRLTVL.